The 10 T cell receptor beta chains listed next were all sequenced from one sample in a study of cytomegalovirus exposure and HLA in healthy donors. A multiplex PCR was run with 60 Vbeta primers and 13 Jbeta primers. TCRdb's copy holds only in-frame clones and misses some; the assay was immunoSEQ multiplex PCR. The data show roughly 170,000 clones, more than 70% seen once. Input material: PBMCs. These TCRs come from a man aged 25-45 years in good health and CMV-seronegative.

This chain uses TRBV5-4 with TRBJ1-2; D is uncertain. In germline, CDR1 is SGHNT, CDR2 YYREEE (reference sequence). Trimming cost V 4 bases and J 4 bases, with 11 bases left between them. The CDR3 consists of 13 residues. CDR3 loop: CASSPRGGYGYTF. For the CDR3, the DNA is TGTGCCAGCAGCCCTCGAGGCGGCTATGGCTACACCTTC.

V usage is TRBV10-3 and J usage is TRBJ2-5, with TRBD2 as a possible D gene (6 bases). Looked up from germline, CDR1 is ENHRY and CDR2 is SYGVKD. The CDR3 sequence is 12 residues long. Between the trimmed V and J ends, which lost 10 bases and 2 bases, there was a span of 11 bases. In DNA, the CDR3 is TGTGCCACCCCTGGAGGGCAAGAGACCCAGTACTTC. Its translation: CATPGGQETQYF.

The rearrangement uses TRBV7-8 and TRBJ2-7, with a weak D call TRBD2 (5 bases). This CDR3 has 14 amino acids. The V and J ends lost 1 base and 6 bases respectively, with 13 bases between them. Germline V CDR1 and CDR2: SGHVS, FQNEAQ. This chain's CDR3 is CASSLVITGSEQYF. The CDR3 DNA follows: TGTGCCAGCAGCTTAGTGATTACGGGGTCCGAGCAGTACTTC.

This clone was recorded once. The chain has TRBV9 and TRBJ1-2; 7 positions match TRBD1. This CDR3 has 16 amino acids. The V gene end was trimmed by 0 bases and the J gene end by 5 bases; junction bases not matched to a gene: 10. CDR1 and CDR2 from the germline V gene are SGDLS and YYNGEE. This CDR3 reads CASSVEGEGQNYGYTF. In nucleotides, the CDR3 is TGTGCCAGCAGCGTAGAGGGTGAGGGACAGAATTATGGCTACACCTTC.

This clone occurred a few times. CDR3 residues: CASSAAGTGRSYEQYF. CDR3 DNA sequence: TGTGCCAGTAGTGCCGCCGGGACAGGGAGAAGCTACGAGCAGTACTTC. The J gene is TRBJ2-7, the V gene TRBV19, with 9 bases that match TRBD1. V shed 5 bases, J shed 3 bases, and the junction held 11 bases outside the gene matches. Germline values: CDR1 LNHDA, CDR2 SQIVND (reference sequence). This CDR3 region has 16 residues.

V and J are TRBV9 and TRBJ2-3; 7 bases fit TRBD2. This CDR3 has 15 amino acids. V shed 2 bases and J 6 bases; nucleotides not matched to a gene: 9. The germline V gene encodes CDR1 SGDLS and CDR2 YYNGEE. CDR3 sequence reads: CASSVNRLATDTQYF. CDR3 nucleotide sequence: TGTGCCAGCAGCGTCAATAGACTAGCAACCGATACGCAGTATTTT.

The chain employs TRBV30 and TRBJ2-5; 8 bases map to TRBD2. CDR3 length: 16 amino acids. Looked up from germline, CDR1 is GTSNPN and CDR2 is SVGIG (reference sequence). The junction had 13 bases not matched to a gene; V was cut back by 2 bases and J by 5 bases. In DNA form, the CDR3 reads TGTGCCTGGAGTCCAGCTAAGCGGGGGTCCGGGGAGACCCAGTACTTC. Translated: CAWSPAKRGSGETQYF.

The chain recombines TRBV6-1 with TRBJ2-5; 8 nucleotides match TRBD1. Germline V lookup: CDR1 MNHNS, CDR2 SASEGT. CDR3 size: 16 residues. J lost 4 bases, V lost 4 bases, and 11 bases had no gene match. CDR3 region: CASSGTGGAGGETQYF. CDR3 nucleotide sequence: TGTGCCAGCAGTGGTACAGGGGGAGCCGGCGGAGAGACCCAGTACTTC.

This clone showed up just a few times. The chain couples TRBV6-4 to TRBJ2-3, with 13 bases matching TRBD2. CDR3 length: 15 amino acids. CDR1 and CDR2 (germline): MRHNA, SNTAGT. J lost 6 bases, V lost 0 bases, and 0 bases had no gene match. CDR3 region: CASSDSTSGGDTQYF. In DNA, the CDR3 is TGTGCCAGCAGTGACTCGACTAGCGGGGGGGATACGCAGTATTTT.

The chain links TRBV7-6 to TRBJ2-4; TRBD2 agrees at 10 bases. V lost 5 bases and J lost 9; bases outside the gene matches: 16. This CDR3 region has 17 residues. Germline CDR1 is SGHVS and CDR2 is FNYEAQ. The CDR3 DNA sequence: TGTGCCAGCAGCCAAAGTCCTTTAGCGGGAGGTTTCACCATTCAGTACTTC. Protein sequence: CASSQSPLAGGFTIQYF.